This T cell receptor (beta chain) stems from a study of cytomegalovirus exposure and HLA in healthy donors. The germline gives CDR1 MNHNS, CDR2 SASEGT. Trimming took 8 bases from V and 5 from J, leaving 15 bases between them. The CDR3 loop spans 13 amino acids. The PCR ran on 60 Vbeta and 13 Jbeta primers. Using immunoSEQ multiplex PCR, the repertoire was profiled, and TCRdb retains in-frame clones only, with some absent. The data contain about 110,000 clones, 70% to 75% of them singletons. In the case of this clone: The antigen is unknown.

Findings and caveats of the study: When a later analysis was performed, an Asian-associated ancestry cluster reportedly had fewer N-insertions than the roughly 700-donor mean.

The donors were healthy bone marrow donors. V and J are TRBV6-1 and TRBJ1-1; D is perhaps TRBD1 (5 bases). The sequenced sample was PBMCs. The TCR was taken from a female donor in good health and CMV-seronegative. The CDR3 region is CASGGERGTEAFF. The CDR3 region has the DNA TGTGCCAGCGGAGGGGAAAGGGGAACTGAAGCTTTCTTT.